These T cell receptor beta chains were read from a single sample in a study of CD8 T cells in Susac syndrome. MiXCR, applied by TCRdb to the immunoSEQ multiplex PCR reads, yields one record per CDR3 protein. The sample has over 150,000 distinct CDR3 sequences, about 95% seen once. Sequencing was carried out using CD4+ T cells from PBMCs. These receptor sequences come from a human donor with multiple sclerosis. Each CDR3 is given with its conserved first and last residue. Fields, in order: clone size, J gene, D gene, V gene, CDR3 protein, CDR3 DNA. The D gene is left open where the match is weak. Rows give clone size only sometimes, using once, few, many, or a class for an expanded clone.

once | TRBJ1-1 | TRBD1 | TRBV3-1 | CASNTGQGSTEAFF | TGTGCCAGCAACACGGGACAGGGCTCCACTGAAGCTTTCTTT
NA | TRBJ1-2 | TRBD1 | TRBV7-9 | CASSLQQGANTF | TGTGCCAGCAGCTTGCAACAGGGGGCGAACACCTTC
once | TRBJ2-3 | NA | TRBV20-1 | CSAIRVRTSTDTQYF | TGCAGTGCTATCAGAGTGCGGACCAGCACAGATACGCAGTATTTT
NA | TRBJ2-5 | NA | TRBV5-1 | CASSLAGPIQETQYF | TGCGCCAGCAGCTTGGCCGGGCCCATCCAAGAGACCCAGTACTTC
NA | TRBJ1-2 | NA | TRBV30 | CAWREWGGYTF | TGTGCCTGGAGGGAATGGGGGGGCTACACCTTC
NA | TRBJ2-5 | TRBD1 | TRBV20-1 | CSARVTGVETQYF | TGCAGTGCTAGGGTAACAGGGGTTGAGACCCAGTACTTC
NA | TRBJ2-3 | TRBD2 | TRBV24-1 | CATSSWTSAGDTQYF | TGTGCCACCAGCTCATGGACTAGCGCCGGCGATACGCAGTATTTT
NA | TRBJ1-5 | NA | TRBV9 | CASSVGTDNNQPQHF | TGTGCCAGCAGCGTAGGGACAGACAATAATCAGCCCCAGCATTTT
NA | TRBJ2-7 | TRBD1 | TRBV5-6 | CASSRRQGNEQYF | TGTGCCAGCAGCCGACGACAGGGAAACGAGCAGTACTTC
NA | TRBJ2-7 | NA | TRBV28 | CASSLNGRIYEQYF | TGTGCCAGCAGTTTGAACGGGAGAATATACGAGCAGTACTTC
NA | TRBJ1-1 | NA | TRBV30 | CAWSVAGSLAFF | TGTGCCTGGAGTGTAGCAGGCTCGCTGGCTTTCTTT
NA | TRBJ2-3 | TRBD2 | TRBV9 | CASSVAGTSGTDTQYF | TGTGCCAGCAGCGTCGCCGGGACTAGCGGGACAGATACGCAGTATTTT
NA | TRBJ2-2 | NA | TRBV5-4 | CASSLGPTGELFF | TGTGCCAGCAGCTTGGGTCCCACCGGGGAGCTGTTTTTT
NA | TRBJ2-7 | NA | TRBV6-5 | CAAEDSYEQYF | TGTGCCGCCGAGGACAGCTACGAGCAGTACTTC
once | TRBJ2-7 | TRBD1 | TRBV11-2 | CASSLESGTGYNEQYF | TGTGCCAGCAGCTTAGAGTCCGGGACAGGGTACAACGAGCAGTACTTC
NA | TRBJ2-5 | NA | TRBV20-1 | CSARLAQTQYF | TGCAGTGCTAGACTAGCTCAGACCCAGTACTTC
NA | TRBJ2-1 | TRBD2 | TRBV7-6 | CASSLPLADPYNEQFF | TGTGCCAGCAGCTTGCCACTAGCGGACCCCTACAATGAGCAGTTCTTC
NA | TRBJ2-5 | TRBD2 | TRBV7-3 | CASSLKGGLAGAMETQYF | TGTGCCAGCAGCTTAAAAGGGGGCCTAGCGGGAGCCATGGAGACCCAGTACTTC
NA | TRBJ1-1 | NA | TRBV3-1 | CASSQEGGTEAFF | TGTGCCAGCAGCCAAGAGGGGGGCACTGAAGCTTTCTTT
NA | TRBJ1-4 | NA | TRBV27 | CASGLSGDNEKLFF | TGTGCCAGCGGCCTATCAGGGGACAATGAAAAACTGTTTTTT
NA | TRBJ2-6 | NA | TRBV3-1 | CASSRREPGANVLTF | TGTGCCAGCAGCCGTCGGGAGCCTGGGGCCAACGTCCTGACTTTC
once | TRBJ2-3 | NA | TRBV20-1 | CSARIWGGDTQYF | TGCAGTGCTAGAATTTGGGGCGGAGATACGCAGTATTTT
NA | TRBJ1-2 | TRBD1 | TRBV6-1 | CASRSGQGRNYGYTF | TGTGCCAGCAGATCAGGACAGGGGCGTAACTATGGCTACACCTTC
NA | TRBJ2-3 | NA | TRBV20-1 | CSPSARRRTDTQYF | TGCAGTCCCTCCGCGAGGAGGCGTACAGATACGCAGTATTTT
NA | TRBJ2-5 | TRBD2 | TRBV20-1 | CSALSGGAGETQYF | TGCAGTGCTCTTAGCGGGGGGGCCGGAGAGACCCAGTACTTC
NA | TRBJ2-3 | NA | TRBV29-1 | CSVHGGLGDTQYF | TGCAGCGTTCACGGGGGGCTCGGAGATACGCAGTATTTT
NA | TRBJ2-3 | NA | TRBV29-1 | CSLQTTDTQYF | TGCAGCCTTCAGACCACAGATACGCAGTATTTT
NA | TRBJ2-5 | NA | TRBV20-1 | CGGVAAPAETQYF | TGCGGGGGAGTAGCTGCGCCGGCGGAGACCCAGTACTTC
NA | TRBJ1-2 | NA | TRBV7-3 | CASSQDSWDHGYTF | TGTGCCAGCAGCCAAGACTCTTGGGATCATGGCTACACCTTC
NA | TRBJ1-1 | NA | TRBV29-1 | CSVEVPPGHPNTEAFF | TGCAGCGTTGAAGTCCCCCCGGGGCATCCCAACACTGAAGCTTTCTTT
NA | TRBJ1-5 | NA | TRBV15 | CATSGALADQPQHF | TGTGCCACCTCTGGGGCGCTAGCGGATCAGCCCCAGCATTTT
NA | TRBJ1-2 | NA | TRBV12-3/TRBV12-4 | CASTLQGTYGYTF | TGTGCCAGCACCCTCCAGGGAACCTATGGCTACACCTTC
few | TRBJ2-4 | NA | TRBV3-1 | CASSQEGGVNIQYF | TGTGCCAGCAGCCAAGAAGGGGGGGTAAACATTCAGTACTTC
NA | TRBJ2-1 | NA | TRBV11-2 | CASSLDRGADEQFF | TGTGCCAGCAGCTTAGACCGGGGGGCGGATGAGCAGTTCTTC
NA | TRBJ2-7 | NA | TRBV20-1 | CSASDVRSGYEQYF | TGCAGTGCCTCCGACGTAAGATCCGGGTACGAGCAGTACTTC
NA | TRBJ2-3 | NA | TRBV9 | CASSVDPGTDTQYF | TGTGCCAGCAGCGTAGATCCGGGGACAGATACGCAGTATTTT
once | TRBJ1-1 | NA | TRBV20-1 | CSARGRGSGAEAFF | TGCAGTGCTAGAGGGAGGGGCTCGGGAGCTGAAGCTTTCTTT
NA | TRBJ2-1 | NA | TRBV20-1 | CSASTNEQFF | TGCAGTGCCTCTACCAATGAGCAGTTCTTC
NA | TRBJ2-3 | NA | TRBV2 | CASSAERSEATQYF | TGTGCCAGCAGTGCGGAGCGGAGTGAGGCTACGCAGTATTTT
NA | TRBJ1-1 | NA | TRBV12-3/TRBV12-4 | CASSPYGNTEAFF | TGTGCCAGCAGTCCCTATGGAAACACTGAAGCTTTCTTT
NA | TRBJ2-3 | TRBD2 | TRBV9 | CASSVESGGRQYF | TGTGCCAGCAGCGTAGAATCCGGGGGGAGGCAGTATTTT
NA | TRBJ1-4 | NA | TRBV5-1 | CASSSLTTNEKLFF | TGCGCCAGCAGCTCCTTAACAACTAATGAAAAACTGTTTTTT
NA | TRBJ2-5 | NA | TRBV12-3/TRBV12-4 | CASSQRTGTRLRTQYF | TGTGCCAGCAGTCAACGAACCGGGACCCGGCTTCGGACCCAGTACTTC
NA | TRBJ2-4 | NA | TRBV20-1 | CSAGAGGGRDIQYF | TGCAGTGCTGGGGCCGGAGGCGGACGGGACATTCAGTACTTC
NA | TRBJ2-7 | NA | TRBV20-1 | CSASTRSEQYF | TGCAGTGCTTCGACTAGGTCCGAGCAGTACTTC
NA | TRBJ1-1 | TRBD1 | TRBV15 | CATSRGENRGRTEAFF | TGTGCCACCAGCAGAGGGGAGAACAGGGGACGCACTGAAGCTTTCTTT
NA | TRBJ2-7 | NA | TRBV20-1 | CSARVREYPHEQYF | TGCAGTGCTAGAGTGAGGGAATATCCCCACGAGCAGTACTTC
NA | TRBJ2-5 | TRBD1 | TRBV19 | CATWGTDQETQYF | TGTGCCACCTGGGGGACAGATCAAGAGACCCAGTACTTC
NA | TRBJ2-4 | TRBD2 | TRBV20-1 | CSAEVPSGDLNIQYF | TGCAGTGCTGAGGTGCCTAGCGGGGATCTTAACATTCAGTACTTC
NA | TRBJ2-3 | NA | TRBV24-1 | CATLDTGSGDTQYF | TGTGCCACTCTTGATACAGGGTCCGGAGATACGCAGTATTTT
NA | TRBJ2-2 | TRBD1 | TRBV30 | CARQGEGNTGELFF | TGTGCCCGACAGGGTGAGGGGAACACCGGGGAGCTGTTTTTT
once | TRBJ2-1 | NA | TRBV11-2 | CASSFTRTNNEQFF | TGTGCCAGCAGCTTTACTCGTACGAACAATGAGCAGTTCTTC
NA | TRBJ1-5 | TRBD1 | TRBV19 | CASSTGQGSVRPQHF | TGTGCCAGTAGTACGGGACAGGGCTCGGTGAGGCCCCAGCATTTT
NA | TRBJ1-2 | NA | TRBV18 | CASSPPQAGLGYTF | TGTGCCAGCTCACCCCCTCAGGCGGGGCTTGGCTACACCTTC
NA | TRBJ2-6 | TRBD2 | TRBV5-1 | CASSYDGGLPPGANVLTF | TGCGCCAGCAGCTATGATGGGGGACTACCCCCCGGGGCCAACGTCCTGACTTTC
NA | TRBJ1-6 | TRBD1 | TRBV7-8 | CASSWTGGPSPLHF | TGTGCCAGCAGCTGGACAGGGGGGCCTTCACCCCTCCACTTT
NA | TRBJ2-5 | NA | TRBV3-1 | CASSQREGGETQYF | TGTGCCAGCAGCCAACGTGAGGGGGGTGAGACCCAGTACTTC